This T cell receptor (beta chain) is drawn from a study of technical replicates of blood from a few donors. Repertoires were generated with immunoSEQ multiplex PCR, while TCRdb's copy carries only in-frame clones and drops some. This sample has some 57,000 clones, with approximately 89% found just once. Germline lookup yields CDR1 SNHLY and CDR2 FYNNEI. V was clipped by 6 bases and J by 5 bases; unmatched bases: 7. The CDR3 consists of 15 residues. The chain is built from TRBV2 and TRBJ2-7; 13 bases match TRBD2. This receptor was identified in a human donor in good health. Some clones in this sample may be carry-over from other donors' samples. Sequencing was performed on PBMCs. The CDR3 DNA reads TGTGCCAGCAGGCCTGGGACTAGCGGGATCAACGAGCAGTACTTC. Translation gives CASRPGTSGINEQYF.